The T cell receptor (beta chain) described here comes from a study of vaccination and CD4 T cells after COVID-19. Whole-study findings and limits: It was observed that, in convalescent patients, a median around 87% of reactive clones arose only post-vaccination.

Sequencing of cultured CD4+ T cell DNA used the Oncomine TCR Beta short-read assay. MiXCR, run by TCRdb on the PCR reads, gives a single entry per CDR3 protein. The table includes approximately 12,000 distinct CDR3 sequences, 55% to 70% detected once. Treatment defined: roughly 11-day PBMC culture with coronavirus spike peptide pools or control peptides (ViraFEST assay). V lost 0 bases and J lost 3, with 0 bases in between. CDR1 and CDR2 (germline): SGHTA, FQGNSA. This CDR3 has 12 residues. On this clonotype itself: What it binds is not known.

This rearrangement joins TRBV7-2 to TRBJ2-1, with unresolved D. Sequencing used CD4+ T cells from blood, cultured in vitro, obtained before SARS-CoV-2 vaccination. The receptor comes from a human donor who had recovered from COVID-19. The CDR3 region has the DNA TGTGCCAGCAGCTTAGCCTACAATGAGCAGTTCTTC. Encoded protein: CASSLAYNEQFF.